These 11 T cell receptor beta chains were all obtained from the same sample, sequenced in a study of cytomegalovirus exposure and HLA in healthy donors (dated by TCRdb to between 2016 and 2019). The library came from the immunoSEQ multiplex PCR assay. TCRdb carries this immuneACCESS record with in-frame sequences only. Its versions omit some clonotypes, under half of them owing to an unresolved V gene in the studies checked, with the rest unexplained. For this sample there are about 74,000 clones; around 94% appear just once. The ten largest account for roughly 1.5% of the sample. Sequencing was carried out using PBMCs. These receptors originate from a man between 18 and 35 years old in good health and CMV-seropositive.

The rearrangement links TRBV28 to TRBJ2-7; D may be TRBD2 (5 bases). CDR3 length equals 15 residues. Germline CDR1 is MDHEN and CDR2 is SYDVKM. Trimming removed 6 bases from V and 1 base from J, with 16 bases in between. This CDR3 is CASSLLRSGSYEQYF. CDR3 DNA: TGTGCCAGCAGCCTTTTACGGAGCGGTTCCTACGAGCAGTACTTC.

The chain links TRBV19 to TRBJ2-1, with TRBD2 as a possible D gene (6 bases). CDR3 length: 13 amino acids. The germline gives CDR1 LNHDA, CDR2 SQIVND (reference sequence). V dropped 3 bases and J dropped 5 bases, with 8 bases sitting between them. CDR3 DNA sequence: TGTGCCAGTAGTATGGGGGGAGACAATGAGCAGTTCTTC. It codes for CASSMGGDNEQFF.

The rearrangement links TRBV7-9 to TRBJ1-1; 9 bases agree with TRBD1. The V gene end was trimmed by 3 bases and the J gene end by 5 bases; junction bases not matched to a gene: 1. The germline V gene encodes CDR1 SEHNR and CDR2 FQNEAQ (reference sequence). The CDR3 contains 13 residues. CDR3 DNA sequence: TGTGCCAGCAGCTTCGGACAGGGGACTGAAGCTTTCTTT. Encoded protein: CASSFGQGTEAFF.

This chain links TRBV29-1 with TRBJ2-3; the match to TRBD1 covers 8 bases. The CDR3 sequence is 15 residues long. Germline trimming cut 7 bases from V and 5 bases from J; bases unmatched to any gene: 14. Germline V CDR1 and CDR2: SQVTM, ANQGSEA. CDR3 protein: CSAAEGGRGQDTQYF. In DNA form, the CDR3 reads TGCAGCGCCGCAGAGGGTGGCAGGGGGCAAGATACGCAGTATTTT.

This sequence joins TRBV6-1 and TRBJ2-7; D may be TRBD2 (5 bases). Trimming removed 3 bases from V and 5 bases from J, with 8 bases in between. The CDR3 sequence is 12 residues long. Germline V gene sequence: CDR1 MNHNS, CDR2 SASEGT. The CDR3 sequence: CASSDEGHEQYF. For the CDR3, the DNA is TGTGCCAGCAGTGACGAGGGCCACGAGCAGTACTTC.

V gene TRBV18 combines with J gene TRBJ2-1; 8 bases map to TRBD2. Germline values: CDR1 KGHSH, CDR2 LQKENI. Trimming cost V 0 bases and J 6 bases; bases outside gene matches: 1. The CDR3 has 14 amino acids. CDR3 protein: CASSPPGLVNEQFF. The CDR3 nucleotides are TGTGCCAGCTCACCACCGGGACTAGTCAATGAGCAGTTCTTC.

This chain connects TRBV27 to TRBJ2-1, with 7 bases lining up with TRBD2. Germline assignment: CDR1 MNHEY and CDR2 SMNVEV (reference sequence). V shed 6 bases, J shed 9 bases, and the junction held 5 bases outside the gene matches. This CDR3 is built from 12 residues. The CDR3 loop is CASRLTSAEQFF. DNA of the CDR3: TGTGCCAGCAGACTTACTAGCGCTGAGCAGTTCTTC.

The J gene is TRBJ1-1, the V gene TRBV18; D gene ambiguous. Germline CDR1 KGHSH, CDR2 LQKENI. V gave up 2 bases and J gave up 3 bases, with 16 bases separating them. The CDR3 runs 16 residues. In DNA, the CDR3 is TGTGCCAGCTCACCAGTAACACGGGAGGCTTACACTGAAGCTTTCTTT. Translation: CASSPVTREAYTEAFF.

The chain links TRBV9 to TRBJ2-1, with TRBD2 identical over 10 bases. Germline V gene lookup returns CDR1 SGDLS and CDR2 YYNGEE. CDR3 size: 17 residues. The ends lost 3 bases at V and 5 bases at J; junction bases unmatched: 11. The CDR3 loop is CASSATHGTSVNNEQFF. For the CDR3, the DNA is TGTGCCAGCAGCGCTACGCATGGGACTAGCGTAAACAATGAGCAGTTCTTC.

The chain has TRBV10-3 and TRBJ2-7; 7 bases map to TRBD1. Germline CDR1 ENHRY, CDR2 SYGVKD. This CDR3 has 15 residues. V was pared by 6 bases and J by 2 bases, with 10 bases of the junction left unmatched. CDR3 loop: CAISSTGTVTYEQYF. The CDR3 DNA is TGTGCCATCAGCTCCACCGGGACAGTCACCTACGAGCAGTACTTC.

V gene TRBV6-4 combines with J gene TRBJ2-1, with 12 bases identical to TRBD2. The V gene's germline CDR1 is MRHNA and CDR2 SNTAGT. The CDR3 is 14 amino acids. The ends lost 3 bases at V and 6 bases at J; junction bases unmatched: 0. The CDR3 nucleotides are TGTGCCAGCAGTGAGACTAGCGGGAGCAATGAGCAGTTCTTC. Translated, it gives CASSETSGSNEQFF.